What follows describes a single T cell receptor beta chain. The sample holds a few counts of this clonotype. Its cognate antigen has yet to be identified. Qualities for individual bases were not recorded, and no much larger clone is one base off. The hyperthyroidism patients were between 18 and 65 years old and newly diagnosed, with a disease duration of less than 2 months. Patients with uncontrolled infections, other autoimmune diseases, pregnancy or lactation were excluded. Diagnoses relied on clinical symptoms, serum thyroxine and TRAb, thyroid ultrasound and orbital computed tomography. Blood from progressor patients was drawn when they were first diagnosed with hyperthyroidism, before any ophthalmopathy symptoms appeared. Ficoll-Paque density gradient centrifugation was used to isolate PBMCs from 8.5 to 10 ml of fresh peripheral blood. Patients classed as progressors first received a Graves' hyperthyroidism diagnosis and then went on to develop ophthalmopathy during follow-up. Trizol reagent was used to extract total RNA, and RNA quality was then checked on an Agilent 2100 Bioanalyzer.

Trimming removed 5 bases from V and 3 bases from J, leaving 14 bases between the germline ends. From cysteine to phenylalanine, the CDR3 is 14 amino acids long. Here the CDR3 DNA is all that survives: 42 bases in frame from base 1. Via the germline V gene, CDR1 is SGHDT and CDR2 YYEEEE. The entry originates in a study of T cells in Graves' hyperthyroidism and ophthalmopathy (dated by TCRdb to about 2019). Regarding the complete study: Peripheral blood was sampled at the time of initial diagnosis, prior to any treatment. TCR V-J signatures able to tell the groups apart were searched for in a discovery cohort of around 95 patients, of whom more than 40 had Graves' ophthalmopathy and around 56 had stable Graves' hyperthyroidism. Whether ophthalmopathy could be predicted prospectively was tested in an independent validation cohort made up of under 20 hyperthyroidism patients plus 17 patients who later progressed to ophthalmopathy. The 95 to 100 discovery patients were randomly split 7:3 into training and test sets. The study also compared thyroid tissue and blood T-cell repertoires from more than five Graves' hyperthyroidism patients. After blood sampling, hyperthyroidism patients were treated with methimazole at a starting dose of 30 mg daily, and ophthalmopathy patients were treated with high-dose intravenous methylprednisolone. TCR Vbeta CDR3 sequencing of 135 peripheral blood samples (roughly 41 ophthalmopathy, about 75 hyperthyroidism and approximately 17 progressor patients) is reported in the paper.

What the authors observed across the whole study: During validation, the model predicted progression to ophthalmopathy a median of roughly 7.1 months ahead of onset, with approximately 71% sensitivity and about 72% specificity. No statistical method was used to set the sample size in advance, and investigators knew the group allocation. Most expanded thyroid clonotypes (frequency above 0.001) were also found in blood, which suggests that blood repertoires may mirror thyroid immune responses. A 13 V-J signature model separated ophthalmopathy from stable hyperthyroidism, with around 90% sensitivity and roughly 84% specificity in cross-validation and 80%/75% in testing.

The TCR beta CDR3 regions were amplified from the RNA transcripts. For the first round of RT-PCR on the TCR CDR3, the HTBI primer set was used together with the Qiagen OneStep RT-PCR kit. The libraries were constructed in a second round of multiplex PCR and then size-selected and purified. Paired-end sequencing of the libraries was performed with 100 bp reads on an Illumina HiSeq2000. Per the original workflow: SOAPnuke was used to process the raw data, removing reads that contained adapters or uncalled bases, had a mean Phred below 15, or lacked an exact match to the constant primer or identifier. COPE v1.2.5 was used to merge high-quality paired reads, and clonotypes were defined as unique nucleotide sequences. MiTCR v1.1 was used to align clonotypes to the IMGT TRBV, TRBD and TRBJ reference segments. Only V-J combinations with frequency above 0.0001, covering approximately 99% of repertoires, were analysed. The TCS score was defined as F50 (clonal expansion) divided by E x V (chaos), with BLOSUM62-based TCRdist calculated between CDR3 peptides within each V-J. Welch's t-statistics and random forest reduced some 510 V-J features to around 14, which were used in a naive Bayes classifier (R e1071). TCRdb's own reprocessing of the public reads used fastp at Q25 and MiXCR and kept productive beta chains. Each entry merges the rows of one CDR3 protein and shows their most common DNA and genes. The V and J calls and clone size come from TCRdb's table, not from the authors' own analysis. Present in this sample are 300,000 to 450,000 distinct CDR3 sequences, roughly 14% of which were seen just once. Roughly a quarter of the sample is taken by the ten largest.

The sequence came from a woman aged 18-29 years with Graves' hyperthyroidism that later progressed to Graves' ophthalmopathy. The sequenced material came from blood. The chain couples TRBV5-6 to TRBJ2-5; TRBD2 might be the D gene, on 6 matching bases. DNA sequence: TGTGCCAGCAGACCAACTAGCACGGAAGAGACCCAGTACTTC. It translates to CASRPTSTEETQYF.